One sample yielded the 10 T cell receptor beta chains listed below, sequenced in a study of blood T cells in healthy people across ages. The use of a sample-barcoded 5' primer and a J-beta primer mix characterized a second PCR of roughly 6 to 11 cycles. TCRdb re-derived calls from the 5' RACE reads in MiXCR, one entry per CDR3 protein. Here the sample spans approximately 680,000 distinct CDR3 sequences, less than 40% being singletons. Sequencing was done on a sample of blood. All receptors derive from a woman aged 80 or over in good health.

The chain links TRBV7-2 to TRBJ1-2; TRBD1 agrees at 10 bases. The CDR3 extends over 15 amino acids. Germline V gene sequence: CDR1 SGHTA, CDR2 FQGNSA. V was clipped by 5 bases and J by 6 bases; unmatched bases: 9. The DNA for the CDR3 is TGTGCCAGCAGCATCTCCCCGGGGACAGGGGATGGCTACACCTTC. Amino acid sequence: CASSISPGTGDGYTF.

This clonotype was seen ten or more times. The chain is built from TRBV7-2 and TRBJ2-5; D not resolved. Looked up from germline, CDR1 is SGHTA and CDR2 is FQGNSA. Trimming pared 5 bases from V and 4 bases from J, leaving 14 bases between. This CDR3 spans 14 amino acids. The CDR3 sequence: CASSEFPPPETQYF. The CDR3 nucleotides read TGTGCCAGCAGCGAATTCCCCCCGCCAGAGACCCAGTACTTC. The whole variable domain, filled in from reference TRBV7-2 and TRBJ2-5, reads GAGVSQSPSNKVTEKGKDVELRCDPISGHTALYWYRQSLGQGLEFLIYFQGNSAPDKSGLPSDRFSAERTGGSVSTLTIQRTQQEDSAVYLCASSEFPPPETQYFGPGTRLLVL.

The CDR3 DNA sequence: TGCAGCGTTGTTGGCAGACAAGAGACCCAGTACTTC. It is translated as CSVVGRQETQYF. The chain links TRBV29-1 to TRBJ2-5; D unresolved. This CDR3 has 12 amino acids. Trimming took 4 bases from V and 2 from J, leaving 8 bases between them. Germline V gene sequence: CDR1 SQVTM, CDR2 ANQGSEA.

This clonotype showed up just a few times. CDR3 in amino acids: CASSLELGMNTEAFF. In DNA form, the CDR3 reads TGCGCCAGCAGCTTGGAGCTGGGGATGAACACTGAAGCTTTCTTT. J is TRBJ1-1 and V is TRBV5-1; D gene uncertain. V dropped 0 bases and J dropped 0 bases, with 9 bases sitting between them. CDR3 length: 15 amino acids. CDR1 SGHRS and CDR2 YFSETQ come from the germline V gene.

To note about this clonotype: Being one base from a much bigger clone, this may be a read error. The chain has TRBV14 and TRBJ2-5; D might be TRBD2 (6 bases). V gave up 3 bases and J gave up 11 bases, with 16 bases separating them. Germline loops: CDR1 SGHDN, CDR2 FVKESK. There are 13 residues in the CDR3. The CDR3 coding sequence is TGTGCCAGCAGCCACCAAGAGAGGAGGGAGCAGTACTTC. It translates to CASSHQERREQYF.

This clonotype was seen only a few times. This may come from a read error, since a much larger clone is one base off. The chain combines TRBV7-2 with TRBJ2-5, with 7 bases lining up with TRBD2. The CDR3 length is 14 residues. Germline assignment: CDR1 SGHTA and CDR2 FQGNSA. Trimming cost V 4 bases and J 5 bases; bases outside gene matches: 7. The CDR3 DNA follows: TGTGCCAGCAGCTGCGGGGGAGGAGGGGAGACCCAGTACTTC. Amino acid sequence: CASSCGGGGETQYF.

As concerns this clonotype: This could be a read error, since a much larger clone is one nucleotide away. V usage is TRBV5-1 and J usage is TRBJ1-2; D unclear. CDR1 and CDR2 (germline): SGHRS, YFSETQ. The CDR3 runs 15 residues. The DNA of the CDR3 is TGCGCCAACAGCTTCGGCTTAGAATTGCATAATGGCTACACCTTC. Amino acid sequence: CANSFGLELHNGYTF.

This clonotype was found many times. This chain links TRBV9 with TRBJ2-2, with no clear D. CDR3 length: 12 amino acids. Germline CDR1 is SGDLS and CDR2 is YYNGEE. V lost 0 bases to trimming and J lost 7 bases, with 4 bases between them. For the CDR3, the DNA is TGTGCCAGCAGCGTAGATGTCGGGGAGCTGTTTTTT. Protein: CASSVDVGELFF.

The CDR3 region has the DNA TGTGCCAGCAGTCCCCACCGGGCCGCTAATCAGCCCCAGCATTTT. Translation gives CASSPHRAANQPQHF. The chain is built from TRBV12-3 or TRBV12-4 and TRBJ1-5, with no clear D. CDR3 length equals 15 residues. Deletions cut 5 bases from V and 4 bases from J, with 15 bases between.

J is TRBJ2-1 and V is TRBV29-1, with TRBD2 matching 13 bases. This CDR3 is built from 18 residues. Germline loops: CDR1 SQVTM, CDR2 ANQGSEA. The J segment lost 4 bases and the V segment lost 7 bases, leaving 16 bases of the junction unmatched. CDR3 region: CSARTSGLAGDLYNEQFF. The DNA for the CDR3 is TGCAGCGCCCGAACTTCTGGACTAGCGGGGGATCTATACAATGAGCAGTTCTTC.